This TCR beta chain was recorded in a study of molecular identifiers for immune sequencing clone quantification. This CDR3 is built from 17 residues. Per the germline V gene, CDR1 is MDHEN and CDR2 is SYDVKM. The V and J ends lost 5 bases and 0 bases, in that order; junction bases with no gene match: 10. This clonotype was seen ten or more times. TCRdb ran MiXCR on the PCR reads and lists one entry per CDR3 protein. The sample has under 600,000 distinct CDR3 sequences, roughly 25% seen once; the top ten hold about 0.75%. Specimen: naive CD8+ T cells from blood, with Jurkat cell RNA spiked in. Subset noted: FACS-sorted CD8+CD4-CCR7+CD45RA+ naive T cells. The chain is built from TRBV28 and TRBJ1-5; 7 positions agree with TRBD1. This clonotype was obtained from a human donor in good health. Some libraries in this study had Jurkat cell RNA spiked in. This CDR3 is CASSRILTGYSNQPQHF. CDR3 bases: TGTGCCAGCAGTCGAATCTTGACAGGGTATAGCAATCAGCCCCAGCATTTT.